A single sample is the source of the 19 T cell receptor beta chains below, sequenced in a study of T cell responses to AZD1222 COVID-19 vaccine. The table came from immunoSEQ multiplex PCR; TCRdb's copy has only in-frame clones and leaves some out. This sample has some 98,000 clones; 88% occur once, and the top ten carry approximately 16%. Sequenced here: peripheral blood, sampled 28 days after the second AZD1222 dose. The receptors were sampled from an adult who received the AZD1222 COVID-19 vaccine.

The gene calls are TRBV28 and TRBJ1-2; D gene unclear. CDR1 is MDHEN, CDR2 SYDVKM, per germline. The CDR3 sequence is 12 residues long. V lost 3 bases and J 8 bases, leaving 10 bases between the germline ends. The DNA of the CDR3 is TGTGCCAGCAGTTTTAGTGCCTCCGGCTACACCTTC. Translation: CASSFSASGYTF.

This chain joins TRBV6-6 and TRBJ2-1, with D hard to call. Germline loops: CDR1 MNHNY, CDR2 SVGAGI (reference sequence). The CDR3 is 16 amino acids. V lost 0 bases, J lost 1 base, and 10 bases lay in between. CDR3 DNA: TGTGCCAGCAGTTACTCTCAGGTACCTTCCTACAATGAGCAGTTCTTC. Residues: CASSYSQVPSYNEQFF.

The rearrangement uses TRBV2 and TRBJ1-1; 9 bases are a match to TRBD1. CDR1 SNHLY and CDR2 FYNNEI come from the germline V gene. V lost 6 bases, J lost 5 bases, and 4 bases stayed unmatched. CDR3 length equals 13 residues. Written as DNA, the CDR3 is TGTGCCAGCAGCAGACAGGGGGGTACTGAAGCTTTCTTT. This sequence encodes CASSRQGGTEAFF.

The chain is built from TRBV2 and TRBJ2-6; 11 bases align to TRBD1. Germline V gene sequence: CDR1 SNHLY, CDR2 FYNNEI. J lost 3 bases, V lost 5 bases, and 3 bases had no gene match. The CDR3 is 16 residues long. CDR3 sequence reads: CASSRTGGYGANVLTF. CDR3 nucleotide sequence: TGTGCCAGCAGTAGGACAGGGGGCTATGGGGCCAACGTCCTGACTTTC.

The J gene is TRBJ1-2, the V gene TRBV28; TRBD1 aligns across 7 bases. The germline V gene has CDR1 MDHEN and CDR2 SYDVKM. V gave up 6 bases and J gave up 5 bases; unmatched junction bases: 6. This CDR3 region has 13 residues. The CDR3 protein is CASSRDRNYGYTF. CDR3 coding DNA: TGTGCCAGCAGCAGGGACAGAAATTATGGCTACACCTTC.

The chain has TRBV5-1 and TRBJ1-2; a possible D gene is TRBD1 (6 bases). The CDR3 has 16 amino acids. CDR1 and CDR2 (germline): SGHRS, YFSETQ. The germline V and J ends were trimmed by 2 bases and 4 bases, with 18 bases remaining between them. This CDR3 reads CASSFLGGTSSYGYTF. The CDR3 bases are TGCGCCAGCAGCTTCCTAGGGGGGACATCCAGCTATGGCTACACCTTC.

The rearrangement uses TRBV19 and TRBJ2-3; D perhaps matches TRBD2 (6 bases). The CDR3 is made up of 14 amino acids. Germline V gene lookup returns CDR1 LNHDA and CDR2 SQIVND (reference sequence). Trimming stripped 9 bases from V and 8 bases from J, with 21 bases between. The CDR3 nucleotides read TGTGCCAGCACTCCGGGACTCCGAGGGGCTACGCAGTATTTT. Translating gives CASTPGLRGATQYF. Supplemented by reference TRBV19 and TRBJ2-3, the full variable domain reads DGGITQSPKYLFRKEGQNVTLSCEQNLNHDAMYWYRQDPGQGLRLIYYSQIVNDFQKGDIAEGYSVSREKKESFPLTVTSAQKNPTAFYLCASTPGLRGATQYFGPGTRLTVL.

The rearrangement uses TRBV5-1 and TRBJ2-1; no clear D. Trimming removed 0 bases from V and 8 bases from J, with 12 bases in between. The CDR3 is made up of 14 amino acids. The V gene's germline CDR1 is SGHRS and CDR2 YFSETQ. The CDR3 reads CASSLAPSLDEQFF. DNA for the CDR3: TGCGCCAGCAGCTTGGCTCCCTCCCTGGATGAGCAGTTCTTC.

V and J are TRBV19 and TRBJ2-1, with TRBD2 matching over 10 bases. From germline, CDR1 is LNHDA and CDR2 SQIVND (reference sequence). This CDR3 region has 18 residues. Trimming cost V 7 bases and J 11 bases; bases outside gene matches: 23. The CDR3 DNA follows: TGTGCCAGTAACTCAATACTAGCGGGGTCACCGACGAGGGGGAAGCAGTTCTTC. Translating gives CASNSILAGSPTRGKQFF.

The chain couples TRBV6-2 or TRBV6-3 to TRBJ1-4; 7 positions match TRBD1. The V gene end was trimmed by 6 bases and the J gene end by 0 bases; junction bases not matched to a gene: 7. CDR3 length: 16 residues. Looked up from germline, CDR1 is MNHEY and CDR2 is SVGEGT. CDR3: CASSTFQGATNEKLFF. The CDR3 DNA follows: TGTGCCAGCAGCACCTTCCAGGGGGCAACTAATGAAAAACTGTTTTTT.

The chain is built from TRBV12-2 and TRBJ1-1. TRBV12-2 has pseudogene status. The CDR3 covers 17 residues. The CDR3 DNA is TGTGCAAGTCGCCTAGGGAAACCGGGCAGAACGAACACTGAAGCTTTCTTT. It encodes CASRLGKPGRTNTEAFF.

This chain joins TRBV6-5 and TRBJ1-5; D possibly corresponds to TRBD1 (5 bases). Germline V lookup: CDR1 MNHEY, CDR2 SVGAGI. This CDR3 comprises 13 residues. V gave up 0 bases and J gave up 6 bases, with 6 bases separating them. Here the CDR3 reads CASSYSRGQPQHF. The CDR3 DNA reads as TGTGCCAGCAGTTACTCGAGGGGTCAGCCCCAGCATTTT.

The genes are TRBV27 and TRBJ1-2; 9 bases are a match to TRBD1. Germline V CDR1 and CDR2: MNHEY, SMNVEV (reference sequence). The CDR3 is 14 amino acids. V was pared by 5 bases and J by 2 bases, with 3 bases of the junction left unmatched. In DNA form, the CDR3 reads TGTGCCAGCAGTAGGACAGGGGTAAACTATGGCTACACCTTC. This encodes CASSRTGVNYGYTF.

The count of this clone is one. As DNA, the CDR3 is TGTGCCAGCAGTGAACCGAGGTCGGGAGGTGCCGATGAGCAGTTCTTC. It encodes CASSEPRSGGADEQFF. V usage is TRBV2 and J usage is TRBJ2-1; 7 bases are a match to TRBD2. With 2 bases clipped from V and 8 bases from J, the junction kept 12 bases outside the gene matches. Germline V gene data show CDR1 as SNHLY and CDR2 as FYNNEI. CDR3 size: 16 residues.

J is TRBJ1-1 and V is TRBV9; D remains unclear. Per the germline V gene, CDR1 is SGDLS and CDR2 is YYNGEE. Trimming cost V 0 bases and J 2 bases, with 2 bases left between them. This CDR3 spans 12 amino acids. The DNA for the CDR3 is TGTGCCAGCAGCGTAGTTAACACTGAAGCTTTCTTT. Its protein product is CASSVVNTEAFF.

The chain carries TRBV18 and TRBJ1-1; D ambiguous. The CDR3 totals 14 residues. Germline V gene data show CDR1 as KGHSH and CDR2 as LQKENI. Trimming left V 8 bases short and J 1 base short, with 14 bases between. CDR3 amino acids: CASPPGRENTEAFF. The CDR3 coding sequence is TGTGCCAGCCCCCCCGGACGGGAGAACACTGAAGCTTTCTTT.

This chain uses TRBV21-1 with TRBJ1-5; TRBD1 is the table's D call and was not checked against the DNA. TRBV21-1 is annotated as a pseudogene. The CDR3 totals 16 residues. The CDR3 nucleotides are TGTGCCAGCAGCAATTGGGGGGACAGGGTGGGACAGCCCCAGCATTTT. Protein: CASSNWGDRVGQPQHF.

J is TRBJ2-5 and V is TRBV7-8; 7 bases match TRBD2. V shed 1 base, J shed 9 bases, and the junction held 20 bases outside the gene matches. CDR1 is SGHVS and CDR2 is FQNEAQ in the germline V gene. The CDR3 extends over 18 amino acids. CDR3 sequence: CASSLGSLAAKQSRPQYF. CDR3 in DNA: TGTGCCAGCAGCTTAGGCTCCCTAGCGGCCAAACAATCGAGACCCCAGTACTTC.

V gene TRBV18 combines with J gene TRBJ1-1; a weak D match, TRBD1 (6 bases). The V end lost 2 bases, the J end lost 10 bases, and 23 bases lay between the germline ends. This CDR3 is built from 16 residues. CDR1 KGHSH and CDR2 LQKENI come from the germline V gene. In DNA form, the CDR3 reads TGTGCCAGCTCACCAGAGAGGTCAGGGGAGTTTCTTGGAGCTTTCTTT. Protein: CASSPERSGEFLGAFF.